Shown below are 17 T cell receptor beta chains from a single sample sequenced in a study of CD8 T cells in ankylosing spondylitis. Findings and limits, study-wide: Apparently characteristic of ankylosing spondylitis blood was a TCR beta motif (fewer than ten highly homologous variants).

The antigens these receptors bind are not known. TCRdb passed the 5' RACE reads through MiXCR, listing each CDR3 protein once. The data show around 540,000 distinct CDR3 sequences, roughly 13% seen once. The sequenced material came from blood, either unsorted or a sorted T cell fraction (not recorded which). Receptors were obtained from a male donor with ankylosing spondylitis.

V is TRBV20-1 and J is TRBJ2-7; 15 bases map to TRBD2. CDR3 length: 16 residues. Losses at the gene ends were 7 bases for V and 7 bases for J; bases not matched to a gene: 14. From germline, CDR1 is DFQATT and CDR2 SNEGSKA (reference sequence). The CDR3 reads CSGGGGLAGGPWEQYF. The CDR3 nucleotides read TGCAGTGGTGGGGGCGGACTAGCGGGAGGGCCATGGGAGCAGTACTTC.

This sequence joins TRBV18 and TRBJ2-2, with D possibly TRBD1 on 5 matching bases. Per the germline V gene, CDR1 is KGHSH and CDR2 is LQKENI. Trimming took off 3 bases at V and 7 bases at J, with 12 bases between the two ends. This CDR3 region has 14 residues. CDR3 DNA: TGTGCCAGCTCACCGGACATTTTCGGCGGGGAGCTGTTTTTT. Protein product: CASSPDIFGGELFF. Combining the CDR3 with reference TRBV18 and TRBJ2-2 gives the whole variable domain NAGVMQNPRHLVRRRGQEARLRCSPMKGHSHVYWYRQLPEEGLKFMVYLQKENIIDESGMPKERFSAEFPKEGPSILRIQQVVRGDSAAYFCASSPDIFGGELFFGEGSRLTVL.

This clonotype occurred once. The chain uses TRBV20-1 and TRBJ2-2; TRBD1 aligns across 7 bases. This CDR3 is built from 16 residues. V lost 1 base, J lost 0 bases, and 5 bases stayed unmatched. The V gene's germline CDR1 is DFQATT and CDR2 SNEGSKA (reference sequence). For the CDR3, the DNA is TGCAGTGCTAGAGCCCCGGGACAGCCGAACACCGGGGAGCTGTTTTTT. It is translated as CSARAPGQPNTGELFF.

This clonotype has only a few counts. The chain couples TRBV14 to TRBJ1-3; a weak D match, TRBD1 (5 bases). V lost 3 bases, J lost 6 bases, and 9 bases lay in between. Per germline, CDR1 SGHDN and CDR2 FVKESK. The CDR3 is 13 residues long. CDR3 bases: TGTGCCAGCAGCCAGCGGGGCCAAAACACCATATATTTT. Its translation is CASSQRGQNTIYF.

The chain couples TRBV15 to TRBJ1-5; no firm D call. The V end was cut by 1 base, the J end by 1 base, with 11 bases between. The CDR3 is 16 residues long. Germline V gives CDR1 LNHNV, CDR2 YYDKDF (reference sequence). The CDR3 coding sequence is TGTGCCACCAGCAGAGGAAGCAGGACGAGCAATCAGCCCCAGCATTTT. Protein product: CATSRGSRTSNQPQHF.

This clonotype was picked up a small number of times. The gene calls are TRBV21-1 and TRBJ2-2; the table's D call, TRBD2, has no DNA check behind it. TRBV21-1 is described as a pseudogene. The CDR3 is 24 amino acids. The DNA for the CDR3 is TGTGCCAGCAGCAAATTTCGGGCGGGAGGGCTGTTTTCCCCCGTTTTTTTTGGGACCGGGGAGCTGTTTTTT. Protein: CASSKFRAGGLFSPVFFGTGELFF.

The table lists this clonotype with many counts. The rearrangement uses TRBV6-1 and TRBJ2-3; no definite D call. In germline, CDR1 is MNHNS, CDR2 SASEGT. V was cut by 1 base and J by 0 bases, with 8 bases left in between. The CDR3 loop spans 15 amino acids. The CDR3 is CASSEGAHSTDTQYF. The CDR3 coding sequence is TGTGCCAGCAGTGAAGGGGCTCATAGCACAGATACGCAGTATTTT.

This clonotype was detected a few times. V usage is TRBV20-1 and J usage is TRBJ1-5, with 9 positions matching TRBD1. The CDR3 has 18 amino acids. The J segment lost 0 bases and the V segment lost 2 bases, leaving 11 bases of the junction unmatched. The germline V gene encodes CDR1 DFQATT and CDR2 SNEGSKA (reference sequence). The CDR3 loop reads CSARRTRQGVDSNQPQHF. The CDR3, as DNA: TGCAGTGCTAGACGAACTCGACAGGGGGTTGATAGCAATCAGCCCCAGCATTTT.

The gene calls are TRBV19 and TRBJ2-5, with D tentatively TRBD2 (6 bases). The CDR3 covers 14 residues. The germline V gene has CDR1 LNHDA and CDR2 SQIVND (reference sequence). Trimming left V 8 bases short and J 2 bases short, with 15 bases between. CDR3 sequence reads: CASARDFLQETQYF. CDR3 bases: TGTGCCAGTGCTCGGGACTTCTTGCAAGAGACCCAGTACTTC.

Here the CDR3 reads CSVAEGVGGAQHF. CDR3 DNA sequence: TGCAGCGTCGCCGAAGGGGTAGGAGGAGCCCAGCATTTT. This sequence joins TRBV29-1 and TRBJ1-5; a weak D match, TRBD1 (5 bases). Germline V gene data show CDR1 as SQVTM and CDR2 as ANQGSEA. V dropped 6 bases and J dropped 11 bases, with 20 bases sitting between them. The CDR3 has 13 amino acids.

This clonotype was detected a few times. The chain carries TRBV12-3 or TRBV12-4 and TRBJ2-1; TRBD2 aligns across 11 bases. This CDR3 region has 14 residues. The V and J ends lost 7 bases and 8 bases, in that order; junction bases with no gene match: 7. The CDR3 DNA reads TGTGCCAGCACCACTAGCGGGAGTGGCTATGAGCAGTTCTTC. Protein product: CASTTSGSGYEQFF.

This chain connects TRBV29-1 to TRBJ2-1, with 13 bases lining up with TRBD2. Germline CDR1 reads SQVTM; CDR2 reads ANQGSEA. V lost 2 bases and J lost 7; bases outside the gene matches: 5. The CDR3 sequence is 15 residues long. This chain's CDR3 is CSVEKGTSGMNEQFF. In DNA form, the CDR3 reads TGCAGCGTTGAAAAAGGGACTAGCGGGATGAATGAGCAGTTCTTC.

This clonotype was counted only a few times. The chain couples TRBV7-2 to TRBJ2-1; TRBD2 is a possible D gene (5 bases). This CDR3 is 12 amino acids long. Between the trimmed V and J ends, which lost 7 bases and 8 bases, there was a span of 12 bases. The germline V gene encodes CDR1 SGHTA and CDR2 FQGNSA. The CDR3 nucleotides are TGTGCCAGCACCGAACTAGGGTATGAGCAGTTCTTC. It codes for CASTELGYEQFF.

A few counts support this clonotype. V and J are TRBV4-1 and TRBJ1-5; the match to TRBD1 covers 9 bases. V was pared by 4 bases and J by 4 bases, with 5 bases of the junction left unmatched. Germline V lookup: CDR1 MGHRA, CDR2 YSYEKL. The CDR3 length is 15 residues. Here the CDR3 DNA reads TGCGCCAGCAGCCCGGACAGGGGCGCTAATCAGCCCCAGCATTTT. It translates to CASSPDRGANQPQHF.

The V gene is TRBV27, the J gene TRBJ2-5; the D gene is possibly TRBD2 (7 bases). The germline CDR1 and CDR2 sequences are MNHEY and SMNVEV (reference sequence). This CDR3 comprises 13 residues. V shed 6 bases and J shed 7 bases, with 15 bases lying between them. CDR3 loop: CASRGGGSATQYF. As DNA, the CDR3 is TGTGCCAGCAGAGGGGGGGGTTCGGCGACCCAGTACTTC.

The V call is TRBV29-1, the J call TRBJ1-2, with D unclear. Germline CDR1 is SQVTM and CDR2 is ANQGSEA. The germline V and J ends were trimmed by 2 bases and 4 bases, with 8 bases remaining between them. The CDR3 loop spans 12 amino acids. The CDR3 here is CSVELHTYGYTF. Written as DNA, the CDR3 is TGCAGCGTTGAATTACATACCTATGGCTACACCTTC.

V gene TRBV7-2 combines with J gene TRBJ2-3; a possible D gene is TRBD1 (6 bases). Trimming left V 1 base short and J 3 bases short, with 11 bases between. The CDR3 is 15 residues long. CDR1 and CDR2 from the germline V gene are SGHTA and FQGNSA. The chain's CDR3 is CASSLGQGKTDTQYF. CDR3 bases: TGTGCCAGCAGCTTAGGTCAGGGGAAGACAGATACGCAGTATTTT.